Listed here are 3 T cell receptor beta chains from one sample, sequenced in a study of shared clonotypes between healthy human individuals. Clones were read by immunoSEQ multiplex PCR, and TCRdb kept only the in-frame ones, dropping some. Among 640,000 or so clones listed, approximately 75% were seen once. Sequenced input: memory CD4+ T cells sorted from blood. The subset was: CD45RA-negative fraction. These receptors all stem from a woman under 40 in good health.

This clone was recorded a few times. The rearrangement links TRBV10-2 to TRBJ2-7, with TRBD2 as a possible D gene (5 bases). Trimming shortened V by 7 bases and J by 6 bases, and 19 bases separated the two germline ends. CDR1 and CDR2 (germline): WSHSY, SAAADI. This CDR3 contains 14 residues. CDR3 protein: CASTTTVRSLEQYF. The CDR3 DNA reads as TGCGCCAGCACGACTACAGTCCGGTCCCTCGAGCAGTACTTC.

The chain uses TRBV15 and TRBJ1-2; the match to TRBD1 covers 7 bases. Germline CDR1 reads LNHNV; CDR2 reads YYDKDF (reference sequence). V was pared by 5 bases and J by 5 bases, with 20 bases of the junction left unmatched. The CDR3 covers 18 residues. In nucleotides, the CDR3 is TGTGCCACCAGCCTTCAAAGGGCAGGGGGACTCCTTTGGTATGGCTACACCTTC. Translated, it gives CATSLQRAGGLLWYGYTF.

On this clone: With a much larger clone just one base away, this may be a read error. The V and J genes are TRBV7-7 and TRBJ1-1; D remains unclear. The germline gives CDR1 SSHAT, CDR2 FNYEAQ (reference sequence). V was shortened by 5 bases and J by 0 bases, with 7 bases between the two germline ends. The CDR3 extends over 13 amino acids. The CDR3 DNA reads TGTGCCAGCAGCCTTACAGTGAACACTGAAGCTTTCTTT. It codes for CASSLTVNTEAFF.